This TCR beta chain is drawn from a study of early T cells in non-severe SARS-CoV-2 infection. Germline-derived CDR1 and CDR2 are ENHRY and SYGVKD. This CDR3 comprises 12 residues. In TCRdb, the 5' RACE reads were re-called with MiXCR into one record per CDR3 protein. The data contain 50,000 to 70,000 distinct CDR3 sequences, approximately 12% of them seen just once; the ten biggest clones take up around 1.4%. A few counts support this clonotype. J is TRBJ1-1 and V is TRBV10-3, with D perhaps matching TRBD1 (6 bases). The sequenced sample was whole blood. This TCR was recovered from an adult who was a healthcare worker with PCR-confirmed SARS-CoV-2 infection or an uninfected control (not recorded which). The CDR3 spells CAYGGRDTEAFF. In DNA form, the CDR3 reads TGTGCTTACGGGGGGCGGGACACTGAAGCTTTCTTT.